This T cell receptor beta chain was sequenced during a study of human T cells and chemical hapten exposure. Study findings and constraints: Expanded TCRs grouped into significantly more large CDR3 similarity clusters than controls produced.

Trimming took off 2 bases at V and 7 bases at J, with 14 bases between the two ends. The CDR3 consists of 14 residues. Looked up from germline, CDR1 is SNHLY and CDR2 is FYNNEI. Time point denoted: patch test 1, 2 weeks after DPC sensitization. Specified treatment: therapeutic diphenylcyclopropenone sensitization with weekly scalp DPC. One entry per CDR3 protein results from TCRdb running MiXCR on the RACE reads. In the table there are around 300,000 distinct CDR3 sequences, about 7% of which are singletons. This clonotype was found many times. What it recognizes is unknown. The starting material was whole blood, obtained in connection with sensitization to the hapten diphenylcyclopropenone (DPC). This chain links TRBV2 with TRBJ1-1; a possible D gene is TRBD1 (6 bases). The source is a woman aged 18-29 years with alopecia areata. Some clones in this sample may be carry-over from other donors' samples. The chain's CDR3 is CASSEIVGGVEAFF. CDR3 in DNA: TGTGCCAGCAGTGAAATAGTAGGGGGGGTTGAAGCTTTCTTT.